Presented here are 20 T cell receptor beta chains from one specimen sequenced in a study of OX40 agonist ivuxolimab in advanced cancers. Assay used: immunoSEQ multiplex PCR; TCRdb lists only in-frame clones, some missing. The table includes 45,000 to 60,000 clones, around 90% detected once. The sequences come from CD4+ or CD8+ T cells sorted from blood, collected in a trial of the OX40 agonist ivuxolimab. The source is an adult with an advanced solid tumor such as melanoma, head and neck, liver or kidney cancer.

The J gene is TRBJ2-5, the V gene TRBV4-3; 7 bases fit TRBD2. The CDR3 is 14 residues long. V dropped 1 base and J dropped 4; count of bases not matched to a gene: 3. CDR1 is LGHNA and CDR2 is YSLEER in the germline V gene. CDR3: CASSQGGSGETQYF. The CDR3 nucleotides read TGCGCCAGCAGCCAAGGCGGGAGCGGAGAGACCCAGTACTTC.

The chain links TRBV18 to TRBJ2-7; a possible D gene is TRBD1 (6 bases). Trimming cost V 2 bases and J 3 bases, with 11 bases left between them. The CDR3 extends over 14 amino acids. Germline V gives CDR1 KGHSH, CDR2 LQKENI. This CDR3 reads CASSPDRPSYEQYF. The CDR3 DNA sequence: TGTGCCAGCTCACCAGACAGGCCAAGCTACGAGCAGTACTTC.

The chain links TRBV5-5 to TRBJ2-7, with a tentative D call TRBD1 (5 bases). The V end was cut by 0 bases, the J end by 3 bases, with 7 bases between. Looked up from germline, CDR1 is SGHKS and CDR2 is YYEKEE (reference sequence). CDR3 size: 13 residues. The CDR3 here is CASSLVGDYEQYF. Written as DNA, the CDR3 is TGTGCCAGCAGCTTGGTAGGGGACTACGAGCAGTACTTC.

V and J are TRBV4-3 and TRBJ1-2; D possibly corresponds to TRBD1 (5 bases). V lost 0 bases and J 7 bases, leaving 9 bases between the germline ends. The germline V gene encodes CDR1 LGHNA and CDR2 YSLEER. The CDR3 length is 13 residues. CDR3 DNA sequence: TGCGCCAGCAGCCAAGAGGGGGTGGGTGGCTACACCTTC. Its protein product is CASSQEGVGGYTF.

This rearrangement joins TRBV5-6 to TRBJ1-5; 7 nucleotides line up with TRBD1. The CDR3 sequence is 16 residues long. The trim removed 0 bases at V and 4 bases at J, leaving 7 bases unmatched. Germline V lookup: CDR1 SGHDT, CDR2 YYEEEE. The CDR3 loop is CASSLGPGGRNQPQHF. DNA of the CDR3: TGTGCCAGCAGCTTGGGTCCAGGGGGTAGGAATCAGCCCCAGCATTTT.

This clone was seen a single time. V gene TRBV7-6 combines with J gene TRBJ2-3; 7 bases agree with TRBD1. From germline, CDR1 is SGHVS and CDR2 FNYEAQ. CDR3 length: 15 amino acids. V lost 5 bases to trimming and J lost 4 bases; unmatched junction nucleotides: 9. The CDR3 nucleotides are TGTGCCAGCAGCCCACGACAGGGTTTGGCAGATACGCAGTATTTT. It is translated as CASSPRQGLADTQYF. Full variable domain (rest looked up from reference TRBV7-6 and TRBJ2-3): GAGVSQSPRYKVTKRGQDVALRCDPISGHVSLYWYRQALGQGPEFLTYFNYEAQQDKSGLPNDRFSAERPEGSISTLTIQRTEQRDSAMYRCASSPRQGLADTQYFGPGTRLTVL.

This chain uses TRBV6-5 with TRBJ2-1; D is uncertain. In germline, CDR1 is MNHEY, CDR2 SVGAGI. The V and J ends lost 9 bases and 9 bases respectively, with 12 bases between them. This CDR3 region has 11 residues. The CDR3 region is CASPGPSEQFF. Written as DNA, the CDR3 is TGTGCCAGTCCAGGTCCCAGTGAGCAGTTCTTC.

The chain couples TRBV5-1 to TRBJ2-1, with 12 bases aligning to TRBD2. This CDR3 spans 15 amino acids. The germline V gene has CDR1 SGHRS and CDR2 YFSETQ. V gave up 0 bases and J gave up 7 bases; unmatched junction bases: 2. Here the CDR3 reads CASSLGGLAGNEQFF. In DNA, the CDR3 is TGCGCCAGCAGCTTGGGAGGACTAGCGGGAAATGAGCAGTTCTTC.

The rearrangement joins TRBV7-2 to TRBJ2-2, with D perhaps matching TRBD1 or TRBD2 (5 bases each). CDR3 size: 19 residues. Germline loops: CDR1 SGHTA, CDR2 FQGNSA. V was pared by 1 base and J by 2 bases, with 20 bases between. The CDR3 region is CASSLVALGRGSNTGELFF. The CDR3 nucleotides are TGTGCCAGCAGCTTAGTAGCCTTGGGCCGGGGCTCCAACACCGGGGAGCTGTTTTTT.

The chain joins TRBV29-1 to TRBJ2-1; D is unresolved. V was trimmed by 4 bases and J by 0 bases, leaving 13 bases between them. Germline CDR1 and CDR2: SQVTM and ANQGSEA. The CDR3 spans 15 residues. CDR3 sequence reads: CSVGALAVSYNEQFF. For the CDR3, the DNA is TGCAGCGTTGGAGCTTTGGCGGTCTCCTACAATGAGCAGTTCTTC.

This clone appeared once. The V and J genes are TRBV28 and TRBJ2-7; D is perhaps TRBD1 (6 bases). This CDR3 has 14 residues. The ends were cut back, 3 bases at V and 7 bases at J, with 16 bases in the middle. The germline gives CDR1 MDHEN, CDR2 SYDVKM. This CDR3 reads CASSFHARGQEQYF. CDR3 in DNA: TGTGCCAGCAGTTTTCACGCCCGTGGACAGGAGCAGTACTTC.

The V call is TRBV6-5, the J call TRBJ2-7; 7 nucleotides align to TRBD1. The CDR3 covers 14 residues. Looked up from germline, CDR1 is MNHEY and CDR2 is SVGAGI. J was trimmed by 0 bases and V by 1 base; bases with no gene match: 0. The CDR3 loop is CASSYWDSSYEQYF. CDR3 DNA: TGTGCCAGCAGTTACTGGGACAGCTCCTACGAGCAGTACTTC.

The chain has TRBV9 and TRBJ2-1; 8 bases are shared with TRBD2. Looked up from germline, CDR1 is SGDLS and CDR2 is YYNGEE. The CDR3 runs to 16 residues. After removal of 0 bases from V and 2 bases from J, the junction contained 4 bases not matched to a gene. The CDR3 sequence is CASSVAGREAYNEQFF. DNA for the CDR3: TGTGCCAGCAGCGTAGCAGGGCGGGAGGCCTACAATGAGCAGTTCTTC. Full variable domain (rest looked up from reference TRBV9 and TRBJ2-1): DSGVTQTPKHLITATGQRVTLRCSPRSGDLSVYWYQQSLDQGLQFLIQYYNGEERAKGNILERFSAQQFPDLHSELNLSSLELGDSALYFCASSVAGREAYNEQFFGPGTRLTVL.

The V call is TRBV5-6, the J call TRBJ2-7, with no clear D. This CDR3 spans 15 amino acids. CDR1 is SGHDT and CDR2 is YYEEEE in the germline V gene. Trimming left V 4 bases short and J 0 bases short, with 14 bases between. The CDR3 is CASSILTGHSYEQYF. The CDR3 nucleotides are TGTGCCAGCAGCATACTAACGGGCCACTCCTACGAGCAGTACTTC.

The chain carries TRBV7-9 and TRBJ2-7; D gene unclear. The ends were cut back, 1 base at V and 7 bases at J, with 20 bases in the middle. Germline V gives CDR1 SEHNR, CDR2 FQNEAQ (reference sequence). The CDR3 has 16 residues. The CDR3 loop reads CASSLGPDGWVREQYF. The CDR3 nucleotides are TGTGCCAGCAGCTTAGGCCCGGACGGATGGGTGAGAGAGCAGTACTTC.

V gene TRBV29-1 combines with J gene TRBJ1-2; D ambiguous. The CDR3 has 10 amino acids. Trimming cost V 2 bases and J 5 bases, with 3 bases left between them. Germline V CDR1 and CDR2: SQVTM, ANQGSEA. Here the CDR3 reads CSVETYGYTF. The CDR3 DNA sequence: TGCAGCGTTGAAACGTATGGCTACACCTTC.

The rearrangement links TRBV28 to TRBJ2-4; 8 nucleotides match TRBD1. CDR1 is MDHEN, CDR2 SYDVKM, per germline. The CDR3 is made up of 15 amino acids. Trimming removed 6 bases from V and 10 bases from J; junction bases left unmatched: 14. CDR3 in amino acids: CASSQGAPEGGIQYF. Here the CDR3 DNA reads TGTGCCAGCAGCCAGGGGGCGCCGGAGGGGGGAATTCAGTACTTC.

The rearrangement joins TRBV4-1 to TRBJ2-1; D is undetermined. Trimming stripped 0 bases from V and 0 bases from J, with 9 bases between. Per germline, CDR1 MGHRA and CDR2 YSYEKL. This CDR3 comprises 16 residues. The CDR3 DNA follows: TGCGCCAGCAGCCAAGAAAAGGGAAGCTCCTACAATGAGCAGTTCTTC. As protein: CASSQEKGSSYNEQFF.

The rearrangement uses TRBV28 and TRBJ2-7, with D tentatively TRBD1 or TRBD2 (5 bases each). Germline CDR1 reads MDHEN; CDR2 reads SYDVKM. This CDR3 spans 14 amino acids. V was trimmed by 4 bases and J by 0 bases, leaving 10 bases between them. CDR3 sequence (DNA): TGTGCCAGCAGTTCGGGGCTAAACTCCTACGAGCAGTACTTC. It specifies CASSSGLNSYEQYF.

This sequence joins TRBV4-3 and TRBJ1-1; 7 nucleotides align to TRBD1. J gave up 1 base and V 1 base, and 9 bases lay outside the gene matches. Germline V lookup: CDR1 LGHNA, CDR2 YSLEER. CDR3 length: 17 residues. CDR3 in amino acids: CASSQGLAGGTNTEAFF. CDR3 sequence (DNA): TGCGCCAGCAGCCAAGGGTTGGCAGGGGGAACGAACACTGAAGCTTTCTTT.